A single sample gave rise to the 30 T cell receptor beta chains below, sequenced in a study of cytomegalovirus exposure and HLA in healthy donors. It was with 60 Vbeta and 13 Jbeta primers that the PCR ran. The data were produced by immunoSEQ multiplex PCR, yet TCRdb's version contains in-frame clones alone and is incomplete. This table holds some 120,000 clones, 76% found once. The sequencing sample was made of PBMCs. The receptors were sampled from a man in his fifties in good health and CMV-seronegative.

As regards this clone: One junction end does not reproduce the germline sequence, and a read error may be involved. V and J are TRBV7-9 and TRBJ2-7; 9 bases map to TRBD1. The germline CDR1 and CDR2 sequences are SEHNR and FQNEAQ (reference sequence). The CDR3 extends over 17 amino acids. In nucleotides, the CDR3 is TGTTCCAGCAGCCATAGGGGAGGGGGACAGGGTTTCTACGAGCAGTACTTC. It specifies CSSSHRGGGQGFYEQYF.

Only a few counts were recorded for this clone. This CDR3 reads CASSPTSGGWYNEQFF. The CDR3 bases are TGTGCCAGCAGCCCGACTAGCGGGGGCTGGTACAATGAGCAGTTCTTC. This sequence joins TRBV5-4 and TRBJ2-1; 12 bases match TRBD2. Germline values: CDR1 SGHNT, CDR2 YYREEE (reference sequence). With 4 bases clipped from V and 4 bases from J, the junction kept 6 bases outside the gene matches. The CDR3 consists of 16 residues.

The V and J genes are TRBV2 and TRBJ2-3; tentative D call: TRBD2 (5 bases). V was clipped by 2 bases and J by 5 bases, with 29 bases between them. The CDR3 covers 20 residues. In germline, CDR1 is SNHLY, CDR2 FYNNEI. CDR3 amino acids: CASSETPPFAAGRKGDTQYF. The CDR3 bases are TGTGCCAGCAGTGAAACTCCCCCATTCGCGGCGGGTCGAAAAGGAGATACGCAGTATTTT. The full variable domain, its missing parts supplied by reference TRBV2 and TRBJ2-3, is EPEVTQTPSHQVTQMGQEVILRCVPISNHLYFYWYRQILGQKVEFLVSFYNNEISEKSEIFDDQFSVERPDGSNFTLKIRSTKLEDSAMYFCASSETPPFAAGRKGDTQYFGPGTRLTVL.

This clone was counted a few times. The gene calls are TRBV21-1 and TRBJ1-6; TRBD1 is the table's D call and was not checked against the DNA. TRBV21-1 is given as a pseudogene. The CDR3 covers 14 residues. The CDR3 sequence is CASDTPQAHSPLHF. The CDR3 coding sequence is TGTGCCAGCGACACCCCCCAGGCCCATTCACCCCTCCACTTT.

The J gene is TRBJ2-7, the V gene TRBV5-1; either TRBD1 or TRBD2 may fit D (6 bases each). CDR3 length equals 13 residues. The germline gives CDR1 SGHRS, CDR2 YFSETQ. V shed 0 bases and J shed 7 bases, with 11 bases lying between them. The CDR3 nucleotides are TGCGCCAGCAGCTTGGGGGGGGCGGGAGAGCAGTACGTC. It specifies CASSLGGAGEQYV.

V is TRBV7-8 and J is TRBJ1-1; 7 bases line up with TRBD1. J lost 0 bases, V lost 7 bases, and 5 bases had no gene match. From germline, CDR1 is SGHVS and CDR2 FQNEAQ. The CDR3 is 14 amino acids. CDR3 DNA: TGTGCCAGCAAAGAGGGGACAGTGAACACTGAAGCTTTCTTT. This translates into CASKEGTVNTEAFF.

The J gene is TRBJ2-3, the V gene TRBV11-3; 10 bases are a match to TRBD1. This CDR3 has 15 amino acids. CDR1 SGHNT and CDR2 YENEEA come from the germline V gene. Unmatched junction bases numbered 5, after V lost 2 bases and J lost 6 bases. As DNA, the CDR3 is TGTGCCAGCAGCTTAAGACAGGGGGCGAGGGATACGCAGTATTTT. Translated: CASSLRQGARDTQYF.

The chain employs TRBV5-1 and TRBJ1-1; 9 bases line up with TRBD1. The ends lost 4 bases at V and 3 bases at J; junction bases unmatched: 10. Per the germline V gene, CDR1 is SGHRS and CDR2 is YFSETQ. CDR3 size: 16 residues. The chain's CDR3 is CASSPGQGRGHTEAFF. In DNA form, the CDR3 reads TGCGCCAGCAGCCCCGGACAGGGGCGAGGCCACACTGAAGCTTTCTTT. Variable domain in full (rest from reference TRBV5-1 and TRBJ1-1): KAGVTQTPRYLIKTRGQQVTLSCSPISGHRSVSWYQQTPGQGLQFLFEYFSETQRNKGNFPGRFSGRQFSNSRSEMNVSTLELGDSALYLCASSPGQGRGHTEAFFGQGTRLTVV.

The J gene is TRBJ1-2, the V gene TRBV4-1; D not certain. Trimming removed 1 base from V and 5 bases from J, with 11 bases in between. Germline CDR1 and CDR2: MGHRA and YSYEKL. CDR3 length equals 14 residues. CDR3 region: CASSQARGRYGYTF. In DNA form, the CDR3 reads TGCGCCAGCAGCCAAGCGAGAGGGAGATATGGCTACACCTTC.

Concerning this clone: The sample carries other DNA sequences with the same CDR3. This sequence joins TRBV4-1 and TRBJ2-2; weak D call: TRBD2 (6 bases). V lost 0 bases to trimming and J lost 1 base, with 9 bases between them. CDR1 MGHRA and CDR2 YSYEKL come from the germline V gene. The CDR3 totals 16 residues. CDR3 amino acids: CASSQDVGGNTGELFF. The CDR3 DNA is TGCGCCAGCAGCCAAGATGTCGGGGGGAACACCGGGGAGCTGTTTTTT.

A few counts support this clone. The chain has TRBV7-2 and TRBJ2-5; TRBD2 aligns across 8 bases. J gave up 4 bases and V 1 base, and 5 bases lay outside the gene matches. CDR1 is SGHTA, CDR2 FQGNSA, per germline. The CDR3 is 15 residues long. The CDR3 reads CASSLDGRGGETQYF. As DNA, the CDR3 is TGTGCCAGCAGCTTAGACGGGAGGGGGGGAGAGACCCAGTACTTC.

The rearrangement links TRBV9 to TRBJ1-1, with D tentatively TRBD1 (5 bases). In germline, CDR1 is SGDLS, CDR2 YYNGEE. Trimming pared 4 bases from V and 2 bases from J, leaving 12 bases between. This CDR3 is 14 amino acids long. The CDR3 loop is CASSTQVVNTEAFF. The CDR3 DNA reads TGTGCCAGCAGCACACAGGTGGTTAACACTGAAGCTTTCTTT.

The J gene is TRBJ1-2, the V gene TRBV2, with 7 bases aligning to TRBD1. Germline loops: CDR1 SNHLY, CDR2 FYNNEI. The CDR3 consists of 16 residues. Trimming at V came to 4 bases and at J to 0 bases, leaving 8 bases not matched to a gene. The CDR3 nucleotides are TGTGCCAGCAGTGGACAGGGCGGTATAGCTAACTATGGCTACACCTTC. This encodes CASSGQGGIANYGYTF. The whole variable domain, filled in from reference TRBV2 and TRBJ1-2, reads EPEVTQTPSHQVTQMGQEVILRCVPISNHLYFYWYRQILGQKVEFLVSFYNNEISEKSEIFDDQFSVERPDGSNFTLKIRSTKLEDSAMYFCASSGQGGIANYGYTFGSGTRLTVV.

J is TRBJ2-7 and V is TRBV11-2, with 7 bases matching TRBD2. V dropped 8 bases and J dropped 1; count of bases not matched to a gene: 5. This CDR3 is 13 amino acids long. CDR1 is SGHAT and CDR2 is FQNNGV in the germline V gene. CDR3 in amino acids: CASGGLPSYEQYV. In nucleotides, the CDR3 is TGTGCCAGCGGGGGACTACCTTCCTACGAGCAGTACGTC.

On this clone itself: This specimen includes other DNA sequences encoding the same CDR3. The chain recombines TRBV6-1 with TRBJ1-1; 7 nucleotides align to TRBD1. The germline V gene encodes CDR1 MNHNS and CDR2 SASEGT. The CDR3 is 14 amino acids. The V segment lost 2 bases and the J segment 2 bases; nucleotides outside the gene matches: 2. The CDR3: CASSEWTGNTEAFF. The CDR3 DNA sequence: TGTGCCAGCAGTGAATGGACAGGTAACACTGAAGCTTTCTTT.

This clone appeared a few times. The V gene is TRBV28, the J gene TRBJ1-4; 10 nucleotides line up with TRBD1. Per germline, CDR1 MDHEN and CDR2 SYDVKM. Trimming at V came to 7 bases and at J to 6 bases, leaving 5 bases not matched to a gene. The CDR3 has 14 residues. As DNA, the CDR3 is TGTGCCAGCACCCTGACAGGGGGCTATGAAAAACTGTTTTTT. As protein: CASTLTGGYEKLFF.

The V gene is TRBV7-3, the J gene TRBJ2-7, with TRBD2 identical over 8 bases. CDR1 and CDR2 (germline): SGHTA, FQGTGA. This CDR3 spans 16 amino acids. V dropped 4 bases and J dropped 2; count of bases not matched to a gene: 10. CDR3: CASSSPRRGGPYEQYF. CDR3 nucleotides: TGTGCCAGCAGCTCCCCCCGACGGGGGGGACCCTACGAGCAGTACTTC.

V gene TRBV7-2 combines with J gene TRBJ2-1; 7 positions match TRBD1. Trimming removed 6 bases from V and 0 bases from J; junction bases left unmatched: 2. The germline V gene has CDR1 SGHTA and CDR2 FQGNSA. The CDR3 spans 14 residues. The CDR3 sequence is CASSPGGSYNEQFF. In nucleotides, the CDR3 is TGTGCCAGCAGTCCAGGGGGCTCCTACAATGAGCAGTTCTTC.

The chain is built from TRBV15 and TRBJ2-5, with D perhaps matching TRBD1 (5 bases). Per the germline V gene, CDR1 is LNHNV and CDR2 is YYDKDF (reference sequence). The V and J ends lost 0 bases and 0 bases respectively, with 8 bases between them. The length of the CDR3 is 15 residues. CDR3 DNA sequence: TGTGCCACCAGCAGAGAACCAGGGAACCAAGAGACCCAGTACTTC. It encodes CATSREPGNQETQYF.

The rearrangement uses TRBV2 and TRBJ1-5; D not resolved. This CDR3 has 11 residues. V lost 8 bases to trimming and J lost 7 bases, with 9 bases between them. Germline CDR1 is SNHLY and CDR2 is FYNNEI. CDR3 coding DNA: TGTGCCAGCGCCCTTCTACAGCCCCAGCATTTT. Its translation is CASALLQPQHF.

The chain recombines TRBV11-2 with TRBJ1-2; D unresolved. Trimming shortened V by 4 bases and J by 5 bases, and 11 bases separated the two germline ends. CDR1 and CDR2 from the germline V gene are SGHAT and FQNNGV. The CDR3 runs to 13 residues. DNA of the CDR3: TGTGCCAGCAGCTCTAGCTCCGCTTATGGCTACACCTTC. Its translation is CASSSSSAYGYTF.

CDR3 DNA sequence: TGCGCCAGCAGCTTCGGTGGGGCAGGCACTGAAGCTTTCTTT. This encodes CASSFGGAGTEAFF. J is TRBJ1-1 and V is TRBV5-1, with a tentative D call TRBD1 (5 bases). The V and J ends lost 2 bases and 4 bases respectively, with 12 bases between them. The germline V gene encodes CDR1 SGHRS and CDR2 YFSETQ. The CDR3 sequence is 14 residues long. Combining the CDR3 with reference TRBV5-1 and TRBJ1-1 gives the whole variable domain KAGVTQTPRYLIKTRGQQVTLSCSPISGHRSVSWYQQTPGQGLQFLFEYFSETQRNKGNFPGRFSGRQFSNSRSEMNVSTLELGDSALYLCASSFGGAGTEAFFGQGTRLTVV.

The chain recombines TRBV9 with TRBJ1-2; 9 bases are a match to TRBD1. With V trimmed by 1 base and J by 7 bases, 8 bases remained unmatched. This CDR3 region has 15 residues. Germline V gene data show CDR1 as SGDLS and CDR2 as YYNGEE. DNA for the CDR3: TGTGCCAGCAGCGTATCCGGACAGGGGAAAGGTGGCTACACCTTC. This translates into CASSVSGQGKGGYTF.

The count of this clone is one. J is TRBJ1-5 and V is TRBV5-5; possibly TRBD1 for D (5 bases). The germline V gene encodes CDR1 SGHKS and CDR2 YYEKEE (reference sequence). The CDR3 has 16 residues. V dropped 6 bases and J dropped 0 bases, with 16 bases sitting between them. The CDR3 loop is CASNRGGFASNQPQHF. The CDR3 DNA sequence: TGTGCCAGCAACCGTGGGGGGTTCGCTAGCAATCAGCCCCAGCATTTT.

This chain joins TRBV6-1 and TRBJ1-5; D not certain. The V end lost 6 bases, the J end lost 7 bases, and 13 bases lay between the germline ends. CDR3 length: 13 residues. Germline values: CDR1 MNHNS, CDR2 SASEGT. The CDR3 is CASRETVRQPQHF. Here the CDR3 DNA reads TGTGCCAGCAGGGAGACCGTGAGGCAGCCCCAGCATTTT.

The gene calls are TRBV18 and TRBJ2-2; 9 nucleotides line up with TRBD2. V was clipped by 2 bases and J by 0 bases; unmatched bases: 7. The CDR3 sequence is 18 residues long. From germline, CDR1 is KGHSH and CDR2 LQKENI. In nucleotides, the CDR3 is TGTGCCAGCTCACCAAGCGGCGCGGGGGGGTCGAACACCGGGGAGCTGTTTTTT. Its protein product is CASSPSGAGGSNTGELFF.

The rearrangement links TRBV11-3 to TRBJ2-1, with D tentatively TRBD2 (5 bases). The V end lost 2 bases, the J end lost 5 bases, and 7 bases lay between the germline ends. This CDR3 spans 13 amino acids. Germline V gene sequence: CDR1 SGHNT, CDR2 YENEEA. This chain's CDR3 is CASSLWENNEQFF. CDR3 in DNA: TGTGCCAGCAGCTTATGGGAGAACAATGAGCAGTTCTTC.

The chain uses TRBV4-1 and TRBJ2-5; 8 bases are a match to TRBD2. Germline-derived CDR1 and CDR2 are MGHRA and YSYEKL. J gave up 3 bases and V 4 bases, and 4 bases lay outside the gene matches. The CDR3 covers 14 residues. The CDR3 spells CASSPGTSKETQYF. CDR3 nucleotide sequence: TGCGCCAGCAGCCCCGGGACTAGTAAAGAGACCCAGTACTTC.

In regard to this clone: Its ends do not fully match the called genes, so a read error is possible. The J gene is TRBJ2-7, the V gene TRBV7-9, with 7 bases aligning to TRBD1. CDR3 length: 14 residues. CDR1 is SEHNR and CDR2 is FQNEAQ in the germline V gene (reference sequence). CDR3 sequence: CSSSGQANSYEQYF. CDR3 bases: TGTTCCAGCAGCGGACAGGCAAACTCCTACGAGCAGTACTTC.

The CDR3 DNA reads TGTGCCAGCAGTGAAGACGGGGATGGCTACACCTTC. Its protein product is CASSEDGDGYTF. The chain combines TRBV6-1 with TRBJ1-2; no definite D call. With 1 base removed from V and 6 bases from J, the gap between germline ends came to 6 bases. From germline, CDR1 is MNHNS and CDR2 SASEGT. The CDR3 spans 12 residues.